This TCR beta chain was sequenced during a study of blood T cell repertoires in COVID-19. Study in general: From the United States, Italy and Spain came samples of acute and convalescent COVID-19.

Between the trimmed V and J ends, which lost 6 bases and 5 bases, there was a span of 23 bases. From germline, CDR1 is SQVTM and CDR2 ANQGSEA. This CDR3 has 17 amino acids. Authors' processing steps: Reference gene primer amplification yielded estimated nucleated cell counts. Sequencing used immunoSEQ multiplex PCR; TCRdb keeps in-frame clones, though not all of them. V and J calls and clone size follow that table, whereas D and trimming were derived from the DNA. The profile shows 90,000 to 130,000 clones, approximately 78% of them singletons. This TCR came from a man between 65 and 79 years old with acute or convalescent COVID-19. The sequenced sample was peripheral blood. The V and J genes are TRBV29-1 and TRBJ1-6; TRBD1 might be the D (6 bases). CDR3 amino acids: CSVTRGGLVRNNSPLHF. The CDR3 nucleotides read TGCAGCGTCACAAGGGGGGGTCTAGTTAGAAATAATTCACCCCTCCACTTT.